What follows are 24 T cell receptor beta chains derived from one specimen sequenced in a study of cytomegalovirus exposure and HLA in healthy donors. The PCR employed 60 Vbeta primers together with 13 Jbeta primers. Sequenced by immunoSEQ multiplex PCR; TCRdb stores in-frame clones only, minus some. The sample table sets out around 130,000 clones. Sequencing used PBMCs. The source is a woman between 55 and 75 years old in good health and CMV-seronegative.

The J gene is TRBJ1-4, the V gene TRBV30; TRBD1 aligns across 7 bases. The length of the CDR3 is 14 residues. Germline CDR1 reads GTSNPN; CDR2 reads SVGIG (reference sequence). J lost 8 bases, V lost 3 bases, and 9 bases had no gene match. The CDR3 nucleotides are TGTGCCTGGAGCCAGGGGGAATCCGGGGAAAAACTGTTTTTT. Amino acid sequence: CAWSQGESGEKLFF.

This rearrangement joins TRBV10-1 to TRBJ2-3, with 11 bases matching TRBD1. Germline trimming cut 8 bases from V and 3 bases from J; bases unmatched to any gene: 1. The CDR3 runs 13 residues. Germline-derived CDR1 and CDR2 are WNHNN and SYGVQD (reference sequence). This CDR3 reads CASGTGGTDTQYF. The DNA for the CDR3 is TGCGCCAGCGGGACAGGGGGTACAGATACGCAGTATTTT.

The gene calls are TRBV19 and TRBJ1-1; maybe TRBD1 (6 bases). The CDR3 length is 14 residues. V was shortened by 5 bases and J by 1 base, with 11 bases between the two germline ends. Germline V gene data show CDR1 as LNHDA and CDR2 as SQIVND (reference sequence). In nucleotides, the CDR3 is TGTGCCAGTAGTCTATCGACAGGGAACACTGAAGCTTTCTTT. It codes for CASSLSTGNTEAFF.

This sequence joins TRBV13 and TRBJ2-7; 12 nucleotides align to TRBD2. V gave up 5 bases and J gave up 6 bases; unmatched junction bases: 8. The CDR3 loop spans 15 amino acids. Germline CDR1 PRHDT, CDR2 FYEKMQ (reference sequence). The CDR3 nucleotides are TGTGCCAGCAGCCCTGGACTAGCGGGGAGTATCGAGCAGTACTTC. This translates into CASSPGLAGSIEQYF.

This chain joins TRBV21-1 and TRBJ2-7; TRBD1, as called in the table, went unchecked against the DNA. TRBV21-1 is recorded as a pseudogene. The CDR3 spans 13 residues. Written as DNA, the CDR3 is TGTGCCAGCAGCAAATGGGCCCTGAACGAGCAGTACTTC. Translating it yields CASSKWALNEQYF.

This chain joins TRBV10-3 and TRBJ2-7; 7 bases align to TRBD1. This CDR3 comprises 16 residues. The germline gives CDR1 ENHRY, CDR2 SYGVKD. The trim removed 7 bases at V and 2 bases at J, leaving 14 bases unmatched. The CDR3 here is CAIMELPGQPTYEQYF. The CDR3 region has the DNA TGTGCCATCATGGAGCTTCCGGGACAGCCAACCTACGAGCAGTACTTC.

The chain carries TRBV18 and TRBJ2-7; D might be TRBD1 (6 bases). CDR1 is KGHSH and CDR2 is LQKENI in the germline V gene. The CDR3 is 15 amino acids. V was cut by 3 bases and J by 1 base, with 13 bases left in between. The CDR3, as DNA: TGTGCCAGCTCACCTTTCGCAGGGGCATCCTACGAGCAGTACTTC. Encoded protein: CASSPFAGASYEQYF.

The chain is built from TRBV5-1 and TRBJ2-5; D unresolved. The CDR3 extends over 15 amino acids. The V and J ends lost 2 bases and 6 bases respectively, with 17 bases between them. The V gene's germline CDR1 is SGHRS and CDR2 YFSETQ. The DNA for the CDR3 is TGCGCCAGCAGCTTAGATGTAGGAGTCGGTAAGACCCAGTACTTC. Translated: CASSLDVGVGKTQYF. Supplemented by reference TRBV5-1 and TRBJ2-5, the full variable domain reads KAGVTQTPRYLIKTRGQQVTLSCSPISGHRSVSWYQQTPGQGLQFLFEYFSETQRNKGNFPGRFSGRQFSNSRSEMNVSTLELGDSALYLCASSLDVGVGKTQYFGPGTRLLVL.

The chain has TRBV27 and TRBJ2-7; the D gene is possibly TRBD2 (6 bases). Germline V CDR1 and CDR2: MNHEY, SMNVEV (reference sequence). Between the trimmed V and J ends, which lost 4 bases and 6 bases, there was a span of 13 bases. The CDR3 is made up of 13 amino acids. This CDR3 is CASSWEVAAEQYF. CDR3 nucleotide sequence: TGTGCCAGCAGTTGGGAAGTAGCGGCCGAGCAGTACTTC.

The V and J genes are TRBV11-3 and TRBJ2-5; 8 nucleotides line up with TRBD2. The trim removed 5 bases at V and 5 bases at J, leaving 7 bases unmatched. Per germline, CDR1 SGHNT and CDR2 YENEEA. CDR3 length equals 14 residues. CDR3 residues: CASSRSGVGETQYF. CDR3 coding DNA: TGTGCCAGCAGCCGTAGCGGGGTTGGGGAGACCCAGTACTTC.

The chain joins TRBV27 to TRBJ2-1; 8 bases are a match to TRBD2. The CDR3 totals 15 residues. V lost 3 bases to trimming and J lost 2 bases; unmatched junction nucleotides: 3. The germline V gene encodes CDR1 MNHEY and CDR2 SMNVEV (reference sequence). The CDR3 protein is CASSLIAGTYNEQFF. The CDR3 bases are TGTGCCAGCAGTTTGATAGCGGGGACCTACAATGAGCAGTTCTTC.

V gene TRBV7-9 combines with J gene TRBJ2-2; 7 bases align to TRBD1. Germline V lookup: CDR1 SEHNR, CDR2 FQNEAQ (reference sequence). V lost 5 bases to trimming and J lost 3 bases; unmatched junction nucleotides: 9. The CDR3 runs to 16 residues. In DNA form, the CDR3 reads TGTGCCAGCAGCCTTACCGGGACAGTGTACACCGGGGAGCTGTTTTTT. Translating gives CASSLTGTVYTGELFF.

The CDR3 DNA reads as TGTGCCAGCAGCTTAGCCTACGGACAGGGGACAGCTAACTATGGCTACACCTTC. The encoded protein is CASSLAYGQGTANYGYTF. The J gene is TRBJ1-2, the V gene TRBV7-9; 9 nucleotides align to TRBD1. The germline CDR1 and CDR2 sequences are SEHNR and FQNEAQ (reference sequence). V was pared by 0 bases and J by 0 bases, with 8 bases of the junction left unmatched. This CDR3 contains 18 residues.

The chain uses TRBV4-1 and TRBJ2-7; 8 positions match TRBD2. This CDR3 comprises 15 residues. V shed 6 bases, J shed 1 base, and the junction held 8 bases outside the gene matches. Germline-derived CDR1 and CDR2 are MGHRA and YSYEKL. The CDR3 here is CASSRSGGSSYEQYF. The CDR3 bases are TGCGCCAGCAGTCGCAGCGGGGGTTCATCCTACGAGCAGTACTTC.

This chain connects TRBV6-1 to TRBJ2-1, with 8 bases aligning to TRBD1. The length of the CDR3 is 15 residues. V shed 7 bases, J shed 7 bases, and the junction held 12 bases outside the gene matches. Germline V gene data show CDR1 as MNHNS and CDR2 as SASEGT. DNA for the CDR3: TGTGCCAGCACAAAAGACAGGGGCAGGGGGAATGAGCAGTTCTTC. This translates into CASTKDRGRGNEQFF.

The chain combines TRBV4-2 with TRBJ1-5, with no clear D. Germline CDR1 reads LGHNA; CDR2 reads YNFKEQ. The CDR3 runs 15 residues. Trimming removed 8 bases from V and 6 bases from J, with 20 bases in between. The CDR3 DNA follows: TGTGCCAGCTCGTGGTCTGGGAGGGAGAGTCAGCCCCAGCATTTT. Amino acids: CASSWSGRESQPQHF.

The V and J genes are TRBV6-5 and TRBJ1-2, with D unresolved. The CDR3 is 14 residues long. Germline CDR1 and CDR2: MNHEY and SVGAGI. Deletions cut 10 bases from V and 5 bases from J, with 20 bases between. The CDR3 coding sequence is TGTGCCACCAACCCCGTAGATACAGAGTATGGCTACACCTTC. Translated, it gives CATNPVDTEYGYTF.

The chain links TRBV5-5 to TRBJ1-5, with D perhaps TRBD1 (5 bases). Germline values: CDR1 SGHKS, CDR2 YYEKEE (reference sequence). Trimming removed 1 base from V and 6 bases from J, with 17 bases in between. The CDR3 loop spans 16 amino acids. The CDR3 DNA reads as TGTGCCAGCAGCTTGTTTGGGGATTCGGGGGGTCAGCCCCAGCATTTT. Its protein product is CASSLFGDSGGQPQHF.

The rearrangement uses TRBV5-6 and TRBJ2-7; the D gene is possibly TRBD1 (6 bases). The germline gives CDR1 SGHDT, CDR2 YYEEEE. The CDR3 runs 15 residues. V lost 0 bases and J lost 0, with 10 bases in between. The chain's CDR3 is CASSLVQGSSYEQYF. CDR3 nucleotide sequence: TGTGCCAGCAGCTTGGTTCAGGGGTCCTCCTACGAGCAGTACTTC.

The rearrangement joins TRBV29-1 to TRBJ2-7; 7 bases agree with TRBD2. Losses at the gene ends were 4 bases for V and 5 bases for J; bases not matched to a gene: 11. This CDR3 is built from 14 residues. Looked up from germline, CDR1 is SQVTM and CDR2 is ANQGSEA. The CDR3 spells CSVVPGGDLNEQYF. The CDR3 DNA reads TGCAGCGTTGTTCCTGGGGGGGATTTAAACGAGCAGTACTTC.

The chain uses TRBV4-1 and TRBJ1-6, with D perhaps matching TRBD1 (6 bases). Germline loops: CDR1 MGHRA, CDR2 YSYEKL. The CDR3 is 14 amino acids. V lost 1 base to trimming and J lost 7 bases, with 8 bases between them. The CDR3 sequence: CASSQGQENSPLHF. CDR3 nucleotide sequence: TGCGCCAGCAGCCAAGGACAGGAGAATTCACCCCTCCACTTT.

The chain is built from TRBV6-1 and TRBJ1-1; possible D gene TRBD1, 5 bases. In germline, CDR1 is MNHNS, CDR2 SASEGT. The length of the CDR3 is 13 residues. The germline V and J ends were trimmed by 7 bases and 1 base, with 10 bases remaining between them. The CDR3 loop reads CASTDRGNTEAFF. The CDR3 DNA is TGTGCCAGCACTGACAGAGGGAACACTGAAGCTTTCTTT.

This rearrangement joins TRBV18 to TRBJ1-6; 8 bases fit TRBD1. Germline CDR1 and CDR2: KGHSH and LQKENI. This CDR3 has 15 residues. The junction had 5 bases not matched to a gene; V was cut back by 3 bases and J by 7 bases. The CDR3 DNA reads TGTGCCAGCTCACCTCAGTCAGGGGGCAATTCACCCCTCCACTTT. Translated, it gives CASSPQSGGNSPLHF.

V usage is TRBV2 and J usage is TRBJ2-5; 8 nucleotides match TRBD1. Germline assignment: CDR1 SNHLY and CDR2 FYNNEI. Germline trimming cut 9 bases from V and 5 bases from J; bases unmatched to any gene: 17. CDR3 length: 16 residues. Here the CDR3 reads CASNSLIRGLQETQYF. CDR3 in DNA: TGTGCCAGTAACTCCCTAATCAGGGGGCTACAGGAGACCCAGTACTTC. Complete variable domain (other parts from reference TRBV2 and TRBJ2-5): EPEVTQTPSHQVTQMGQEVILRCVPISNHLYFYWYRQILGQKVEFLVSFYNNEISEKSEIFDDQFSVERPDGSNFTLKIRSTKLEDSAMYFCASNSLIRGLQETQYFGPGTRLLVL.